Given below is one T cell receptor (beta chain) in context. Antigen unknown. V dropped 5 bases and J dropped 6; count of bases not matched to a gene: 8. The CDR3 loop spans 15 amino acids. Germline V gene lookup returns CDR1 LNHDA and CDR2 SQIVND (reference sequence). The sample is drawn from a study of persistence of HIV-infected CD4 T cells. Study in general: CD4+ T cells responding to CMV or HIV-1 Gag were isolated. Study-wide findings and caveats: Proviral oligoclonality tracked with TCR oligoclonality within the same sorted cells. Rare CMV-responding cells carrying HIV-1 proviruses were not analyzed separately for TCR.

The immunoSEQ assay was version 4, run in survey mode. Some clones are missing from TCRdb's copy, which holds only in-frame ones; the method was immunoSEQ multiplex PCR. The data contain roughly 41,000 clones, roughly 80% of them singletons. Cells were stimulated with CMV-infected fibroblast lysates at about 10 ug/mL. Memory cells lacking CD40L and CD69 with high CD45RO were sorted. The chain uses TRBV19 and TRBJ2-1; TRBD1 matches 9 bases. The sample here was CD4+ T cells sorted from PBMCs after approximately 18-hour stimulation, taken from a patient who received antiretroviral therapy. The source of this sequence is an adult man with HIV who was CMV-seropositive. The CDR3 loop reads CASSSGGTGINEQFF. The CDR3 DNA reads as TGTGCCAGTAGTTCTGGGGGGACAGGGATCAATGAGCAGTTCTTC.